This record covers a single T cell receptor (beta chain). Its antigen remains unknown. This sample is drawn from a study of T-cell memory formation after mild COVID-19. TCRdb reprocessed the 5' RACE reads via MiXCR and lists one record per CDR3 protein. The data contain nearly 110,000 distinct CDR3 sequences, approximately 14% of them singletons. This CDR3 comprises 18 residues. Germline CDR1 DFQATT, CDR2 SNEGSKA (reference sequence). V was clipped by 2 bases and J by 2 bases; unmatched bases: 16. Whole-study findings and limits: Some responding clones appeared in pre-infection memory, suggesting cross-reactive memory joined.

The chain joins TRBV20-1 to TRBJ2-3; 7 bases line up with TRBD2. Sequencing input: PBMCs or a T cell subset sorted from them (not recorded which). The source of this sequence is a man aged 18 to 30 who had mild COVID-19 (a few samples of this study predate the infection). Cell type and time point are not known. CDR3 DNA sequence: TGCAGTGCTAGATTGGGGGGGGTCCTTTACGCAGACACAGATACGCAGTATTTT. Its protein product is CSARLGGVLYADTDTQYF.